This is a list of T cell receptor beta chains from one sample in a study of T-cell reconstitution after alpha-beta-depleted transplantation in children. In TCRdb, the PCR reads were re-called with MiXCR into one record per CDR3 protein. The sample has about 360,000 distinct CDR3 sequences, about 14% seen once. The sample was PBMCs, taken from the stem cell graft. The source is a human donor who donated a stem cell graft to a child with Fanconi anemia. The conserved cysteine and the conserved F or W are not part of the CDR3 here. Clone size is not always given. Where it is, it says once, few, many or a class for expanded clones.

>TRBV4-3|.
ASSQASGTNTDTQY
>TRBV4-3|.
ASSRSPQGRATDTQY
>TRBV11-1|many
ASSLSSGGPEDNEQF
>TRBV7-4|many
ASSSQGDSSNQPQH
>TRBV12-3/TRBV12-4|.
ASTETGAGGERKAF
>TRBV20-1|.
SAVSNLSNQPQH
>TRBV4-1|few
ASSQDLTGALLNSGANVLT
>TRBV12-3/TRBV12-4|.
ASSLWLAGNQETQY
>TRBV28|few
ASSPLGTPGQYSNQPQH
>TRBV7-8|.
ASSLVQISYNEQF
>TRBV6-1|few
ASSPIGGVGELF
>TRBV5-6|.
ASSLYDASTDTQY
>TRBV12-3/TRBV12-4|.
ASSSLQIWPGNTIY
>TRBV20-1|.
SARAHIGNYEQY
>TRBV18|few
ASSPRGPVYEQY
>TRBV11-2|.
ASSFRGNYYEQY
>TRBV12-3/TRBV12-4|many
ASTLTPFDTQY
>TRBV9|many
ASSVATGYNEQF
>TRBV18|few
ASSPPGGLTDTQY
>TRBV20-1|many
SVKVTPGDGYT
>TRBV11-2|.
ASANIEDEQF
>TRBV29-1|.
SVTGANEKLF
>TRBV12-3/TRBV12-4|.
ASSPSLSGGYEQY
>TRBV10-2|few
ASSRGVIETQY
>TRBV5-1|few
ASSPLPLSADTQY
>TRBV5-6|.
ASSPPQGLFYTQY
>TRBV5-1|.
ASSQLPGTGNTEAF
>TRBV3-1|few
ASSPSGDQETQY
>TRBV3-1|few
ASSQGQGAYTEAF
>TRBV6-1|.
ASKWGGNTGELF
>TRBV28|.
ASSFQGYPDTQY
>TRBV29-1|many
SVEGGTFNEQF
>TRBV20-1|.
SAREGRGGETQY
>TRBV5-1|few
ASSLSGTSGGAHNEQF
>TRBV11-2|.
ASSQLAGDQDSYNEQF
>TRBV29-1|few
SVAGGRTDTQY
>TRBV12-3/TRBV12-4|.
ASSPSGGALTGELF
>TRBV20-1|.
SAQGTGNTIY
>TRBV5-1|few
ASSATDGYGYT
>TRBV14|many
ASSPEVWGDEAF
>TRBV2|few
ASSEAREGAF